A single T cell receptor (beta chain) is shown here with its context. As yet, its antigen is unknown. A CD45RA+ naive subset and a CD45RA-negative memory subset were split from CD4+ cells. An assay was performed, and its level was deep. Methods used by the authors: Filtering differed since immunoSEQ provided only junctions, with no quality scores. Method: immunoSEQ multiplex PCR; TCRdb's copy keeps in-frame clones and lacks some. V, J and clone size reflect that table, while D and trimming were determined from the DNA. Counted here are over 1.4 million clones, roughly 96% occurring once; the ten biggest clones make up 1% to 1.5%. This entry belongs to a study of shared clonotypes between healthy human individuals. Whole-study findings and limits: Tissue TCR repertoires likely differ from these blood-only repertoires.

The sequencing sample was made of naive CD4+ T cells sorted from blood. Stated subset: CD45RA+ positively selected. The origin of this receptor is a man aged 25 to 40 in good health.

In DNA, the CDR3 is TGTGCCTGGAGAATAGAAGGCCTGATCTCTGGAAACACCATATATTTT. Translation: CAWRIEGLISGNTIYF. This chain joins TRBV30 and TRBJ1-3; no clear D gene. Germline CDR1 reads GTSNPN; CDR2 reads SVGIG (reference sequence). The CDR3 is 16 amino acids. V lost 3 bases to trimming and J lost 0 bases, with 15 bases between them. The variable domain in full, completed from reference TRBV30 and TRBJ1-3, reads SQTIHQWPATLVQPVGSPLSLECTVEGTSNPNLYWYRQAAGRGLQLLFYSVGIGQISSEVPQNLSASRPQDRQFILSSKKLLLSDSGFYLCAWRIEGLISGNTIYFGEGSWLTVV.